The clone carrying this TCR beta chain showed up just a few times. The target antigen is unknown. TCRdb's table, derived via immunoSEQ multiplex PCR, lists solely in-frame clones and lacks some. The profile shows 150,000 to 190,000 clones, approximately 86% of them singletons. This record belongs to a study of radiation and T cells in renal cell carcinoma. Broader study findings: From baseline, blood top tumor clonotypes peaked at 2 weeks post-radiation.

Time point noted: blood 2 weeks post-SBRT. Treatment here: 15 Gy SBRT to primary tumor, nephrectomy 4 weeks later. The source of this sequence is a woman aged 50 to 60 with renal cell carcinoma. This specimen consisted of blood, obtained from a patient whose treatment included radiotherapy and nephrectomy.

The CDR3 loop is CASGLAVYEAFF. As DNA, the CDR3 is TGTGCTAGTGGTTTGGCAGTATATGAAGCTTTCTTT. The chain links TRBV12-5 to TRBJ1-1, with D uncertain. The CDR3 is 12 amino acids. Germline values: CDR1 LGHNT, CDR2 FRNRAP. Trimming cost V 1 base and J 7 bases, with 7 bases left between them.